This paragraph covers one T cell receptor (beta chain) sequence. Its antigen remains unidentified. The method was immunoSEQ multiplex PCR; TCRdb's version includes in-frame clones alone and lacks a portion of them. The sample includes approximately 100,000 clones, over 75% of them seen just once. The data were taken from a study of T cell responses to AZD1222 COVID-19 vaccine. Broader study findings: Repertoires were obtained only post-peak T cell response. White British ancestry dominated among donors, who included more females, and clonal diversity was possibly underestimated. Unmutated variant regions are reportedly the target of nearly half of TCRs that are spike-specific.

The ends were cut back, 3 bases at V and 4 bases at J, with 7 bases in the middle. The CDR3 length is 13 residues. Germline V gives CDR1 LNHDA, CDR2 SQIVND (reference sequence). The sample in question was peripheral blood, obtained 28 days after the second AZD1222 dose. This TCR was sampled from an adult who received the AZD1222 COVID-19 vaccine. V and J are TRBV19 and TRBJ2-1; possible D gene TRBD1, 6 bases. This chain's CDR3 is CASSIDRYNEQFF. CDR3 sequence (DNA): TGTGCCAGTAGTATCGACAGGTACAATGAGCAGTTCTTC.